Listed below are T cell receptor beta chains from one sample, sequenced in a study of shared clonotypes between healthy human individuals. The assay was immunoSEQ multiplex PCR, and TCRdb's table has in-frame clones only and misses some. The data hold 600,000 or so clones, with roughly 98% observed a single time. The sequencing sample was made of naive CD8+ T cells sorted from blood. The receptors were gathered from a man aged 25-45 years in good health. Both conserved end residues are trimmed from each CDR3. Each record gives: J gene, V gene, CDR3 protein.

>TRBJ1-2|TRBV4-3
ASSPTTGDYGYT
>TRBJ1-1|TRBV5-6
ASSSGGGYTEAF
>TRBJ2-7|TRBV28
ASSLLSGSSREQY
>TRBJ2-4|TRBV5-6
ASSFIGLAKNIQY
>TRBJ2-7|TRBV7-2
ASSLTAEQY
>TRBJ2-7|TRBV14
ASSHSVQTYEQY
>TRBJ2-7|TRBV27
ASSPGTAGGQY
>TRBJ2-7|TRBV5-8
ASSPGTSASTGPYEQY
>TRBJ2-7|TRBV28
ASSTRNGYEQY
>TRBJ2-3|TRBV27
ASNPSGAGTDTQY
>TRBJ1-3|TRBV7-6
ASSRFGNTIY
>TRBJ1-1|TRBV5-4
ASSPTLNTEAF
>TRBJ2-1|TRBV10-1
ASSESIWTGTGYNEQF
>TRBJ2-7|TRBV25-1
ASSVGTLLYEQY
>TRBJ2-2|TRBV5-1
ASSLDTLPHTGELF
>TRBJ2-7|TRBV27
ASWRTGTGSEQY
>TRBJ2-2|TRBV14
ASSQRLAENTGELF
>TRBJ2-3|TRBV15
ATSRDRVTADTQY
>TRBJ1-5|TRBV28
ASSFSLDIFSNQPQH
>TRBJ2-3|TRBV19
ASSPVGLAGSGDTQY
>TRBJ2-7|TRBV18
ASSPSRGSTYEQY
>TRBJ2-7|TRBV4-1
ASSLSPGRGAYEQY
>TRBJ2-4|TRBV5-6
ASSLGGVAKNIQY
>TRBJ2-3|TRBV10-1
ASSLTRDLTDTQY
>TRBJ2-7|TRBV4-1
ASSHRLAGNYEQY
>NA|TRBV10-3
ATAPGGTYEQY
>TRBJ2-3|TRBV27
ASSPSAGVFTDTQY
>TRBJ2-7|TRBV7-9
ASSFLLGQSYEQY
>TRBJ2-7|TRBV19
ASSTTGGAGYEQY
>TRBJ2-7|TRBV28
ASSIRGSSSYEQY
>TRBJ2-7|TRBV11-3
ASSLLGSSEQY
>TRBJ2-3|TRBV5-1
ASGLGTGGTDTQY
>TRBJ2-2|TRBV23-1
ASSQGRTGELF
>TRBJ2-5|TRBV5-4
ASSLNLAGNQETQY
>TRBJ1-2|TRBV25-1
ASSEWAETQGGYT
>TRBJ1-4|TRBV2
ASSEDRGGEKLF
>TRBJ2-3|TRBV27
ASSLRRADTQY
>TRBJ2-1|TRBV27
ATVRVAGGNEQF
>TRBJ2-7|TRBV9
ARVEQY
>TRBJ1-1|TRBV9
ASSVGGSPEGEAF
>TRBJ2-7|TRBV28
ASSSPRLAGSYEQY
>TRBJ1-1|TRBV25-1
ASSDTGNTEAF
>TRBJ2-7|TRBV5-6
ASSLTGLGYEQY
>TRBJ1-1|TRBV12-5
ASGLYVGRGTEAF
>TRBJ2-1|TRBV7-3
ASSLESSRDNEQF
>TRBJ2-7|TRBV7-9
ASSFSQGSLREQY
>TRBJ1-2|TRBV7-9
ASSPPGQMEGYGYT
>TRBJ2-7|TRBV27
ASSLIGGRTTSPYEQY
>TRBJ2-1|TRBV9
ASSHSNLSSYNEQF
>TRBJ2-1|TRBV30
AWDAGTGTYNEQF
>TRBJ2-5|TRBV28
ASRGLAGSPGRETQY
>TRBJ2-1|TRBV5-1
ASSLGGSLETAYNEQF
>TRBJ1-2|TRBV28
ASSYGSYGYT
>TRBJ2-7|TRBV11-2
ASTGGGDRYEQY
>TRBJ2-1|TRBV9
ASSVGMVSGIIDNEQF
>TRBJ1-5|TRBV18
ASSPQRSGEEIQPQH
>TRBJ1-1|TRBV7-9
ASSLTTGLIAF
>TRBJ2-7|TRBV4-3
ASSSDGDDEQY
>TRBJ2-2|TRBV27
ASYALAGILTGELF